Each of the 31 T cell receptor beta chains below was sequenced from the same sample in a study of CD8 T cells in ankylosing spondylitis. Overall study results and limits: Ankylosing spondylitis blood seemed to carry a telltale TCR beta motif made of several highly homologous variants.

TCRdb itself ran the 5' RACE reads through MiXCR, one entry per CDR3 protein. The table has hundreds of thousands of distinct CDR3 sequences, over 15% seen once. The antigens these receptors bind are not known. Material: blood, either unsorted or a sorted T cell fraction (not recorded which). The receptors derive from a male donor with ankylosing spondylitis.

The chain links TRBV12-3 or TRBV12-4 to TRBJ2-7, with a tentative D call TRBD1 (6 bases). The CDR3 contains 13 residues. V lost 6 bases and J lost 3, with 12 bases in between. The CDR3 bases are TGTGCCAGCAGAGGACAGTCAAACTACGAGCAGTACTTC. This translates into CASRGQSNYEQYF.

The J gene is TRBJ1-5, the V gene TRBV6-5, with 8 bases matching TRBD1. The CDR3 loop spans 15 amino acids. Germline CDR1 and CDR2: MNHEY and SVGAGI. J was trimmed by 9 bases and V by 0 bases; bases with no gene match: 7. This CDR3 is CASSYSRAGGGPQHF. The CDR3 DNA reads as TGTGCCAGCAGTTACTCGAGGGCAGGGGGCGGGCCCCAGCATTTT.

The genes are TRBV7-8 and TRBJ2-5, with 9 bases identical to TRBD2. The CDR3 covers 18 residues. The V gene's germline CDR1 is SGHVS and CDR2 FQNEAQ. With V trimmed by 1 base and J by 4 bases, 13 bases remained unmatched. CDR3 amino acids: CASSLVLAGRPAGETQYF. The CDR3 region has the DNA TGTGCCAGCAGCTTAGTTCTAGCGGGACGGCCTGCAGGAGAGACCCAGTACTTC.

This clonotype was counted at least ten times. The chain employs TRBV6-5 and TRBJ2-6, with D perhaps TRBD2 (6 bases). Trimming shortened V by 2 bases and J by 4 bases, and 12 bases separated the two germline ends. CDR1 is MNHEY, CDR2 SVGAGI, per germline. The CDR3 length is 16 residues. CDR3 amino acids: CASSYQGAGGANVLTF. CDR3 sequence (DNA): TGTGCCAGCAGTTACCAAGGGGCGGGAGGGGCCAACGTCCTGACTTTC.

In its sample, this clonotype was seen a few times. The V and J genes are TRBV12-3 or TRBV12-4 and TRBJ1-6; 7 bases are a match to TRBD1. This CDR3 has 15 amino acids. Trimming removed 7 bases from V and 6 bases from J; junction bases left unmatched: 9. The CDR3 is CASTGQGTANSPLHF. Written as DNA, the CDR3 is TGTGCCAGCACGGGCCAAGGGACAGCTAATTCACCCCTCCACTTT.

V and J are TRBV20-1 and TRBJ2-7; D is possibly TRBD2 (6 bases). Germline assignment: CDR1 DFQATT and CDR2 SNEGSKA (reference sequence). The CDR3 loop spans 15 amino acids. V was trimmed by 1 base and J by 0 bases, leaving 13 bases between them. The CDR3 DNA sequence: TGCAGTGCTAGAGTGGGGGGAGAGGCCTCCTACGAGCAGTACTTC. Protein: CSARVGGEASYEQYF.

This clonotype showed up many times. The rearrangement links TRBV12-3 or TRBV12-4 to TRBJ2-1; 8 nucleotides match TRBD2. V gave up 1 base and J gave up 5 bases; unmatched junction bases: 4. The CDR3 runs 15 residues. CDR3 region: CASSLGSGANNEQFF. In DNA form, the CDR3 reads TGTGCCAGCAGTTTAGGTAGCGGGGCTAACAATGAGCAGTTCTTC.

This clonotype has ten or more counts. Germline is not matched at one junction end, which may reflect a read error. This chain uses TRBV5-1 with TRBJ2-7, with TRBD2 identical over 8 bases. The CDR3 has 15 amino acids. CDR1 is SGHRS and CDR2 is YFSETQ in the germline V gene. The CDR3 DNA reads TGTGCCAGCAGTTTAGTAGCGGGAAGCTCCTACGAGCAGTACTTC. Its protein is CASSLVAGSSYEQYF.

The CDR3 DNA sequence: TGTGCCAGCAGAGCCGGACAGGGCAATGAGCAGTTCTTC. Amino acid sequence: CASRAGQGNEQFF. This chain uses TRBV12-3 or TRBV12-4 with TRBJ2-1; TRBD1 aligns across 8 bases. The CDR3 contains 13 residues. The V and J ends lost 6 bases and 6 bases, in that order; junction bases with no gene match: 4.

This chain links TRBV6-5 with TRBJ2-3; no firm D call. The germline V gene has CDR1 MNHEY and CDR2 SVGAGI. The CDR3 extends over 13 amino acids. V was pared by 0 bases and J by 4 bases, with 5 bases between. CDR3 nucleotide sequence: TGTGCCAGCAGTTACTCTCCCGCAGATACGCAGTATTTT. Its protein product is CASSYSPADTQYF.

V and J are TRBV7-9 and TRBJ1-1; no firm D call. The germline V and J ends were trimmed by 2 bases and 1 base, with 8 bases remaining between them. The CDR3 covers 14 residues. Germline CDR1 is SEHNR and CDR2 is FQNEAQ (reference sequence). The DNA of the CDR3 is TGTGCCAGCAGCTTAATGGGCGAGAACACTGAAGCTTTCTTT. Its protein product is CASSLMGENTEAFF.

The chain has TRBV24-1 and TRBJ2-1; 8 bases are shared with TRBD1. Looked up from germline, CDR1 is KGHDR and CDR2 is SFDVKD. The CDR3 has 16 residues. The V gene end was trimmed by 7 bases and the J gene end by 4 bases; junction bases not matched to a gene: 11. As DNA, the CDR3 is TGTGCCACCAGCGGGGATCCGGGACAGGCATACAATGAGCAGTTCTTC. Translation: CATSGDPGQAYNEQFF.

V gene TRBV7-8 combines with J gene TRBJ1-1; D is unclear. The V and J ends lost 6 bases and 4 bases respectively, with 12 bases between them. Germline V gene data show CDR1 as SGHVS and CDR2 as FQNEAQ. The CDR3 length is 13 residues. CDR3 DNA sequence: TGTGCCAGCAGACTAATGTGGGGCACTGAAGCTTTCTTT. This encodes CASRLMWGTEAFF. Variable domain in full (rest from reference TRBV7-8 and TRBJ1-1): GAGVSQSPRYKVAKRGQDVALRCDPISGHVSLFWYQQALGQGPEFLTYFQNEAQLDKSGLPSDRFFAERPEGSVSTLKIQRTQQEDSAVYLCASRLMWGTEAFFGQGTRLTVV.

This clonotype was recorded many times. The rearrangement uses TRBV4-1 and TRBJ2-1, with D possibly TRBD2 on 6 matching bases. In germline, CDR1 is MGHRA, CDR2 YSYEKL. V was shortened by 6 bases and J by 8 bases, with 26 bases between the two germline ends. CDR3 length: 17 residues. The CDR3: CASSRKGTSIVTDEQFF. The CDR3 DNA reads TGCGCCAGCAGTCGGAAGGGCACTAGCATCGTGACTGATGAGCAGTTCTTC.

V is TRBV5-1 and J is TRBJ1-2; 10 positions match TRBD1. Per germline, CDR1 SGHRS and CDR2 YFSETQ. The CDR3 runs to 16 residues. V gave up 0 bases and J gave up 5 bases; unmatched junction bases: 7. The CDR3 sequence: CASSLVGQGKLYGYTF. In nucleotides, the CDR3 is TGCGCCAGCAGCTTGGTGGGACAGGGGAAACTATATGGCTACACCTTC. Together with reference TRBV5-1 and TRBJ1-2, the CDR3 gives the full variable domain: KAGVTQTPRYLIKTRGQQVTLSCSPISGHRSVSWYQQTPGQGLQFLFEYFSETQRNKGNFPGRFSGRQFSNSRSEMNVSTLELGDSALYLCASSLVGQGKLYGYTFGSGTRLTVV.

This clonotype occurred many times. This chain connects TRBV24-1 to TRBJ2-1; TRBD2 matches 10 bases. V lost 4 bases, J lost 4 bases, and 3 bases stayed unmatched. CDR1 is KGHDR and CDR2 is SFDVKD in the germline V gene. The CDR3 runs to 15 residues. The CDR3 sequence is CATSEASGGYNEQFF. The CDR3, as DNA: TGTGCCACCAGTGAGGCTAGCGGGGGATACAATGAGCAGTTCTTC.

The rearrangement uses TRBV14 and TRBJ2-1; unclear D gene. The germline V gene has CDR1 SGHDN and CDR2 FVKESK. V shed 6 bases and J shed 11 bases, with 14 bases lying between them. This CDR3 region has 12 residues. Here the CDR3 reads CASSQSRRKQFF. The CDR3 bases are TGTGCCAGCAGTCAGAGCCGTAGGAAGCAGTTCTTC.

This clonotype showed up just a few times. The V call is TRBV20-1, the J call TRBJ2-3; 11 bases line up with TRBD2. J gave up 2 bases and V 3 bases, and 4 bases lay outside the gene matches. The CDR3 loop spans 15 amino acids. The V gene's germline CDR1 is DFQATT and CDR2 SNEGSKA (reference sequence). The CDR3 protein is CSARGLAVYTDTQYF. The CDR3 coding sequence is TGCAGTGCTAGGGGACTAGCGGTTTACACAGATACGCAGTATTTT.

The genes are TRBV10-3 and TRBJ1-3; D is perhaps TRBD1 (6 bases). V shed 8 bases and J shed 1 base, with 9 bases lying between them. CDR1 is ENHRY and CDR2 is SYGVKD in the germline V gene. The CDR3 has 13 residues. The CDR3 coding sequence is TGTGCCATCCGGGACACTTCTGGAAACACCATATATTTT. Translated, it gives CAIRDTSGNTIYF.

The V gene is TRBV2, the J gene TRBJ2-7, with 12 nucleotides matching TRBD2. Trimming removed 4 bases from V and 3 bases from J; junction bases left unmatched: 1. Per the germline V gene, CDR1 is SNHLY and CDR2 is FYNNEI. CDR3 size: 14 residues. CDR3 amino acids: CASSGTSGNYEQYF. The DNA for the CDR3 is TGTGCCAGCAGTGGGACTAGCGGGAACTACGAGCAGTACTTC.

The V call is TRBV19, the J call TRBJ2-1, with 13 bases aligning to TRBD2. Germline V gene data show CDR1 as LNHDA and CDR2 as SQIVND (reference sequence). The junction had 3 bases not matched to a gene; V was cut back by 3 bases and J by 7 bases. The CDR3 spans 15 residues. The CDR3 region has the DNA TGTGCCAGTAGTATGGGACTAGCGGGAAGGAATGAGCAGTTCTTC. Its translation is CASSMGLAGRNEQFF.

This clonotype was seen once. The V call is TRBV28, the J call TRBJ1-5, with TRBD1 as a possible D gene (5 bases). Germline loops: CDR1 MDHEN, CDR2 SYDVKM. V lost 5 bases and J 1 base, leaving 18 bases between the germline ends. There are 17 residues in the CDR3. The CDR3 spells CASSGAGRKRSNQPQHF. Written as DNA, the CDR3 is TGTGCCAGCAGTGGGGCCGGACGAAAACGGAGCAATCAGCCCCAGCATTTT.

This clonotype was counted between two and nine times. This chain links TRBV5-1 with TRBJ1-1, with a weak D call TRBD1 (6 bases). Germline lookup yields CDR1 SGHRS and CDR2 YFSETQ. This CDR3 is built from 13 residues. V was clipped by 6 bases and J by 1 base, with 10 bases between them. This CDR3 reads CASTGAENTEAFF. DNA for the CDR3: TGCGCCAGCACGGGGGCGGAGAACACTGAAGCTTTCTTT.

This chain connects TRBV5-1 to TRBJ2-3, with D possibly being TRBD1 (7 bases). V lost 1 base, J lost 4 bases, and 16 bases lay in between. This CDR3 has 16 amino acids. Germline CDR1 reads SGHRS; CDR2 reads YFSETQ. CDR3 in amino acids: CASSLPRQGGADTQYF. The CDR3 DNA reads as TGCGCCAGCAGCTTGCCGCGACAGGGAGGCGCAGATACGCAGTATTTT.

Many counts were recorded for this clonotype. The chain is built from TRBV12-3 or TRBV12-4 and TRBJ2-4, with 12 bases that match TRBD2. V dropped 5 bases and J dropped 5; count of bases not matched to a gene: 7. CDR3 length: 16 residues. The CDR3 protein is CASSPPSGGAQNIQYF. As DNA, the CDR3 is TGTGCCAGCAGTCCGCCTAGCGGGGGGGCCCAAAACATTCAGTACTTC.

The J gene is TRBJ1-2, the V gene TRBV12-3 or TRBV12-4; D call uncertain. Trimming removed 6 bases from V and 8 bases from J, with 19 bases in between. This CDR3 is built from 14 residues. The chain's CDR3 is CASSYLSVPQGYTF. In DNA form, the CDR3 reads TGTGCCAGCAGCTACTTATCAGTTCCGCAGGGCTACACCTTC.

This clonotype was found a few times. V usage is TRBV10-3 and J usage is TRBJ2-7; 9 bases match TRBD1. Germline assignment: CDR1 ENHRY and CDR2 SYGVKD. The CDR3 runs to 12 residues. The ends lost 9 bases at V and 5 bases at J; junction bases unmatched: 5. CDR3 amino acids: CAMGQGTHEQYF. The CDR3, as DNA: TGTGCCATGGGACAGGGTACCCACGAGCAGTACTTC.

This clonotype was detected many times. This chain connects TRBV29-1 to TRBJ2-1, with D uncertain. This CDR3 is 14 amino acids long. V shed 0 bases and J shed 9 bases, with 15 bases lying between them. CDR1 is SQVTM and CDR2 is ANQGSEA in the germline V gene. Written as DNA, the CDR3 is TGCAGCGTTGAAGATGGTGGGAAAAGTGGTGAGCAGTTCTTC. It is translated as CSVEDGGKSGEQFF.

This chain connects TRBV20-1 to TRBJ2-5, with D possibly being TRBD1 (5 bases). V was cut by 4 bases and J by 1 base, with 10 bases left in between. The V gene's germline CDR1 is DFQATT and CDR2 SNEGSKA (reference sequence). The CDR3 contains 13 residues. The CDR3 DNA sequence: TGCAGTGCTATGCCGACAGTCCAAGAGACCCAGTACTTC. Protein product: CSAMPTVQETQYF.

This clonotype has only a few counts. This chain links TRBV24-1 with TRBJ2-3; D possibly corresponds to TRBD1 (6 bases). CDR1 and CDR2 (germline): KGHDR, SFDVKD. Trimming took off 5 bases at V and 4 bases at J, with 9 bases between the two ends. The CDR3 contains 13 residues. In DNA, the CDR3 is TGTGCCACCAGTGGGGACATTGCAGATACGCAGTATTTT. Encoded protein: CATSGDIADTQYF.

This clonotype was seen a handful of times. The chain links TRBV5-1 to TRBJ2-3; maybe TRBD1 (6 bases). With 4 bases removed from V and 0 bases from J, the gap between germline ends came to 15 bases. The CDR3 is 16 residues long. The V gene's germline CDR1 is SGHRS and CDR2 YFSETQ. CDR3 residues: CASSPGTTRSTDTQYF. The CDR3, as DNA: TGCGCCAGCAGCCCTGGGACAACAAGAAGCACAGATACGCAGTATTTT.